Listed here are 21 T cell receptor beta chains from one sample, sequenced in a study of T cells in localized non-small cell lung cancer. TCRdb's table, derived via immunoSEQ multiplex PCR, lists solely in-frame clones and lacks some. The table shows fewer than 50,000 clones, with around 83% occurring only once. The sample here was PBMCs, taken before any cancer treatment. Every receptor here comes from a man aged 40 to 70 with stage II lung adenocarcinoma.

This chain connects TRBV5-1 to TRBJ2-7; D is possibly TRBD1 or TRBD2 (5 bases each). The germline V and J ends were trimmed by 4 bases and 2 bases, with 16 bases remaining between them. The CDR3 is 15 amino acids. CDR1 and CDR2 (germline): SGHRS, YFSETQ. The CDR3, as DNA: TGCGCCAGCAGCCCGACCGGGACCAGCACCTACGAGCAGTACTTC. The encoded protein is CASSPTGTSTYEQYF.

CDR3 loop: CASSIGSADPRTEAFF. The CDR3 DNA reads TGTGCCAGTAGTATAGGTAGTGCAGACCCTAGGACTGAAGCTTTCTTT. This chain uses TRBV19 with TRBJ1-1; D not certain. V gave up 1 base and J gave up 5 bases, with 17 bases separating them. This CDR3 spans 16 amino acids. Germline values: CDR1 LNHDA, CDR2 SQIVND (reference sequence). The complete variable domain, with remaining parts taken from reference TRBV19 and TRBJ1-1, reads DGGITQSPKYLFRKEGQNVTLSCEQNLNHDAMYWYRQDPGQGLRLIYYSQIVNDFQKGDIAEGYSVSREKKESFPLTVTSAQKNPTAFYLCASSIGSADPRTEAFFGQGTRLTVV.

V gene TRBV28 combines with J gene TRBJ1-1; 8 bases align to TRBD1. The V gene's germline CDR1 is MDHEN and CDR2 SYDVKM. This CDR3 comprises 17 residues. With V trimmed by 5 bases and J by 0 bases, 11 bases remained unmatched. The CDR3 loop reads CASSRPRQGNMNTEAFF. Here the CDR3 DNA reads TGTGCCAGCAGTCGACCTCGACAGGGGAATATGAACACTGAAGCTTTCTTT.

The chain has TRBV5-5 and TRBJ2-7; D is unclear. Germline-derived CDR1 and CDR2 are SGHKS and YYEKEE (reference sequence). The CDR3 covers 14 residues. V shed 0 bases and J shed 2 bases, with 9 bases lying between them. The chain's CDR3 is CASSLAPGPYEQYF. The DNA of the CDR3 is TGTGCCAGCAGCTTGGCCCCAGGTCCCTACGAGCAGTACTTC.

The chain couples TRBV5-4 to TRBJ2-6, with D maybe TRBD1 (6 bases). Deletions cut 0 bases from V and 4 bases from J, with 11 bases between. From germline, CDR1 is SGHNT and CDR2 YYREEE (reference sequence). The CDR3 is made up of 16 amino acids. The CDR3 nucleotides read TGTGCCAGCAGCTTGGGGGGGCCGGTCGGGGCCAACGTCCTGACTTTC. It is translated as CASSLGGPVGANVLTF.

V and J are TRBV7-8 and TRBJ2-7; the match to TRBD2 covers 11 bases. Germline CDR1 is SGHVS and CDR2 is FQNEAQ. V lost 5 bases, J lost 2 bases, and 5 bases stayed unmatched. The CDR3 extends over 15 amino acids. The CDR3 loop is CASSPGTSGTYEQYF. The CDR3 DNA reads TGTGCCAGCAGCCCGGGGACTAGCGGAACCTACGAGCAGTACTTC.

The chain combines TRBV7-2 with TRBJ1-5, with no clear D. Germline CDR1 SGHTA, CDR2 FQGNSA. Between the trimmed V and J ends, which lost 7 bases and 5 bases, there was a span of 9 bases. The CDR3 has 12 residues. CDR3 sequence (DNA): TGTGCCAGCACCCTCGGGCATCAGCCCCAGCATTTT. Its protein is CASTLGHQPQHF.

The chain uses TRBV2 and TRBJ2-2, with 8 positions matching TRBD1. CDR1 SNHLY and CDR2 FYNNEI come from the germline V gene. The CDR3 consists of 14 residues. Unmatched junction bases numbered 7, after V lost 6 bases and J lost 7 bases. Here the CDR3 DNA reads TGTGCCAGCAGGCGGCAGGGGGCGGTCGGGGAGCTGTTTTTT. Amino acids: CASRRQGAVGELFF.

This clone is labeled medium-sized. The rearrangement links TRBV2 to TRBJ2-1; D is unresolved. The V gene's germline CDR1 is SNHLY and CDR2 FYNNEI. The CDR3 has 13 amino acids. The V end was cut by 7 bases, the J end by 4 bases, with 11 bases between. DNA of the CDR3: TGTGCCAGCAAGCCCTCCCTATACAATGAGCAGTTCTTC. Encoded protein: CASKPSLYNEQFF. Full variable domain (remainder filled in from reference TRBV2 and TRBJ2-1): EPEVTQTPSHQVTQMGQEVILRCVPISNHLYFYWYRQILGQKVEFLVSFYNNEISEKSEIFDDQFSVERPDGSNFTLKIRSTKLEDSAMYFCASKPSLYNEQFFGPGTRLTVL.

The chain employs TRBV4-3 and TRBJ2-1, with D possibly TRBD2 on 7 matching bases. This CDR3 has 17 amino acids. Between the trimmed V and J ends, which lost 0 bases and 6 bases, there was a span of 18 bases. Germline-derived CDR1 and CDR2 are LGHNA and YSLEER. The CDR3 DNA reads TGCGCCAGCAGCCAAGATGAGGGGGGAGGGGCGGGCAATGAGCAGTTCTTC. As protein: CASSQDEGGGAGNEQFF.

The gene calls are TRBV19 and TRBJ2-1; D is tentatively TRBD1 or TRBD2 (5 bases each). CDR3 size: 15 residues. V was clipped by 1 base and J by 1 base, with 8 bases between them. Germline V gene data show CDR1 as LNHDA and CDR2 as SQIVND (reference sequence). The CDR3, as DNA: TGTGCCAGTAGTATAGGGGGGTTTTCCTACAATGAGCAGTTCTTC. This codes for CASSIGGFSYNEQFF.

This chain joins TRBV15 and TRBJ2-3; D is unclear. This CDR3 is built from 16 residues. V lost 3 bases and J 2 bases, leaving 15 bases between the germline ends. Germline V CDR1 and CDR2: LNHNV, YYDKDF (reference sequence). This CDR3 is CATSSGLGPHTDTQYF. CDR3 in DNA: TGTGCCACCAGCAGCGGCCTAGGGCCTCACACAGATACGCAGTATTTT.

This clone came up a few times. The chain combines TRBV7-2 with TRBJ2-4, with a tentative D call TRBD2 (6 bases). V dropped 3 bases and J dropped 4 bases, with 13 bases sitting between them. The CDR3 spans 15 residues. CDR1 and CDR2 (germline): SGHTA, FQGNSA. The CDR3 here is CASSFSGGKKNIQYF. As DNA, the CDR3 is TGTGCCAGCAGCTTCTCGGGCGGGAAAAAAAACATTCAGTACTTC. Full variable domain (outside the CDR3, taken from reference TRBV7-2 and TRBJ2-4): GAGVSQSPSNKVTEKGKDVELRCDPISGHTALYWYRQSLGQGLEFLIYFQGNSAPDKSGLPSDRFSAERTGGSVSTLTIQRTQQEDSAVYLCASSFSGGKKNIQYFGAGTRLSVL.

This chain joins TRBV10-3 and TRBJ2-7; 8 bases map to TRBD2. Trimming at V came to 4 bases and at J to 3 bases, leaving 2 bases not matched to a gene. The CDR3 contains 13 residues. Per germline, CDR1 ENHRY and CDR2 SYGVKD. This CDR3 is CAISAAGDYEQYF. The DNA of the CDR3 is TGTGCCATCAGTGCAGCGGGGGACTACGAGCAGTACTTC.

The V and J genes are TRBV2 and TRBJ2-3; D gene unclear. The CDR3 is 15 amino acids. Trimming shortened V by 7 bases and J by 1 base, and 15 bases separated the two germline ends. CDR1 is SNHLY, CDR2 FYNNEI, per germline. CDR3 sequence: CASKGPIFRTDTQYF. In DNA form, the CDR3 reads TGTGCCAGCAAAGGACCAATTTTCCGCACAGATACGCAGTATTTT. Supplemented by reference TRBV2 and TRBJ2-3, the full variable domain reads EPEVTQTPSHQVTQMGQEVILRCVPISNHLYFYWYRQILGQKVEFLVSFYNNEISEKSEIFDDQFSVERPDGSNFTLKIRSTKLEDSAMYFCASKGPIFRTDTQYFGPGTRLTVL.

The rearrangement uses TRBV28 and TRBJ1-2; TRBD1 is a possible D gene (5 bases). This CDR3 has 14 residues. Germline assignment: CDR1 MDHEN and CDR2 SYDVKM. Trimming left V 5 bases short and J 3 bases short, with 13 bases between. The CDR3 DNA reads as TGTGCCAGCAGTCTAAGGGACCGATACTATGGCTACACCTTC. Protein product: CASSLRDRYYGYTF.

The chain joins TRBV7-9 to TRBJ2-1, with 9 bases aligning to TRBD1. The V gene end was trimmed by 0 bases and the J gene end by 7 bases; junction bases not matched to a gene: 4. CDR1 and CDR2 from the germline V gene are SEHNR and FQNEAQ (reference sequence). The CDR3 is 15 amino acids. The CDR3 reads CASSLAGGQGNEQFF. The CDR3 nucleotides read TGTGCCAGCAGCTTAGCGGGGGGACAGGGAAATGAGCAGTTCTTC.

This clone turned up a few times. The genes are TRBV2 and TRBJ1-1; 7 bases map to TRBD1. Germline values: CDR1 SNHLY, CDR2 FYNNEI. V was pared by 7 bases and J by 11 bases, with 13 bases of the junction left unmatched. CDR3 length equals 13 residues. This CDR3 reads CASNLGQDRGAFF. As DNA, the CDR3 is TGTGCCAGCAACCTCGGACAGGACCGAGGGGCTTTCTTT. Combining the CDR3 with reference TRBV2 and TRBJ1-1 gives the whole variable domain EPEVTQTPSHQVTQMGQEVILRCVPISNHLYFYWYRQILGQKVEFLVSFYNNEISEKSEIFDDQFSVERPDGSNFTLKIRSTKLEDSAMYFCASNLGQDRGAFFGQGTRLTVV.

The rearrangement joins TRBV11-3 to TRBJ2-1; D is unresolved. The ends were cut back, 0 bases at V and 8 bases at J, with 5 bases in the middle. CDR3 length: 12 residues. Germline V lookup: CDR1 SGHNT, CDR2 YENEEA. The DNA for the CDR3 is TGTGCCAGCAGCTTAGAGTCCCATGAGCAGTTCTTC. It is translated as CASSLESHEQFF.

This rearrangement joins TRBV7-9 to TRBJ2-1, with 8 bases lining up with TRBD2. The V segment lost 1 base and the J segment 6 bases; nucleotides outside the gene matches: 8. The CDR3 loop spans 16 amino acids. The germline V gene encodes CDR1 SEHNR and CDR2 FQNEAQ (reference sequence). CDR3 DNA: TGTGCCAGCAGCTTAGTAGCGGGGACCCCCGGCAATGAGCAGTTCTTC. Translation: CASSLVAGTPGNEQFF.

The chain links TRBV19 to TRBJ2-7; TRBD1 matches at 8 bases. This CDR3 has 15 residues. Per the germline V gene, CDR1 is LNHDA and CDR2 is SQIVND (reference sequence). V gave up 5 bases and J gave up 2 bases; unmatched junction bases: 8. CDR3 sequence: CASSAFRGPAYEQYF. Here the CDR3 DNA reads TGTGCCAGTAGTGCTTTCAGGGGGCCCGCCTACGAGCAGTACTTC.